These 22 T cell receptor beta chains were sequenced from one sample in a study of cytotoxic CD8 clonotypes in ibrutinib-treated CLL. The protocol was immunoSEQ multiplex PCR, while the TCRdb copy is restricted to in-frame clones and leaves out a portion. The sample has about 200,000 clones, about two thirds seen once. The source was PBMCs, collected after 24 months of ibrutinib treatment. These receptor sequences come from a human donor with chronic lymphocytic leukemia.

The CDR3, as DNA: TGCGCCAGCAGCCAAGATTGGGGGGCAGGGTCCTACGAGCAGTACTTC. Translated, it gives CASSQDWGAGSYEQYF. The V and J genes are TRBV4-3 and TRBJ2-7; D may match TRBD1 or TRBD2 (6 bases each). The CDR3 sequence is 16 residues long. V lost 0 bases to trimming and J lost 1 base, with 13 bases between them. From germline, CDR1 is LGHNA and CDR2 YSLEER.

The chain has TRBV11-2 and TRBJ2-5; 8 positions match TRBD1. The V gene's germline CDR1 is SGHAT and CDR2 FQNNGV. The CDR3 runs 16 residues. The ends lost 3 bases at V and 5 bases at J; junction bases unmatched: 11. Here the CDR3 DNA reads TGTGCCAGCAGCTTCGGCAGGGGGCGCGATTGGGAGACCCAGTACTTC. It yields the protein CASSFGRGRDWETQYF. The entire variable domain, with the rest obtained from reference TRBV11-2 and TRBJ2-5, is as follows: EAGVAQSPRYKIIEKRQSVAFWCNPISGHATLYWYQQILGQGPKLLIQFQNNGVVDDSQLPKDRFSAERLKGVDSTLKIQPAKLEDSAVYLCASSFGRGRDWETQYFGPGTRLLVL.

This chain uses TRBV19 with TRBJ2-2; no definite D call. Per the germline V gene, CDR1 is LNHDA and CDR2 is SQIVND (reference sequence). This CDR3 spans 17 amino acids. The V end was cut by 3 bases, the J end by 0 bases, with 14 bases between. The CDR3 DNA is TGTGCCAGTAGTATTGTGACACAAGCCTCGAACACCGGGGAGCTGTTTTTT. Translated: CASSIVTQASNTGELFF. Filled out from reference TRBV19 and TRBJ2-2, the complete variable domain reads DGGITQSPKYLFRKEGQNVTLSCEQNLNHDAMYWYRQDPGQGLRLIYYSQIVNDFQKGDIAEGYSVSREKKESFPLTVTSAQKNPTAFYLCASSIVTQASNTGELFFGEGSRLTVL.

The chain links TRBV29-1 to TRBJ2-3, with a weak D call TRBD2 (6 bases). Germline lookup yields CDR1 SQVTM and CDR2 ANQGSEA. The CDR3 contains 21 residues. V was cut by 4 bases and J by 1 base, with 33 bases left in between. The CDR3 DNA is TGCAGCGTTGTAACCCCCAGGATGAAGGCGGGGCCCCGAGGCGGCACAGATACGCAGTATTTT. This codes for CSVVTPRMKAGPRGGTDTQYF.

This clone was seen more than once but under ten times. This rearrangement joins TRBV27 to TRBJ2-7; no clear D. The CDR3 covers 13 residues. V was trimmed by 0 bases and J by 5 bases, leaving 8 bases between them. CDR1 and CDR2 (germline): MNHEY, SMNVEV (reference sequence). The CDR3 DNA is TGTGCCAGCAGTTTATCCCAGATCCACGAGCAGTACTTC. It yields the protein CASSLSQIHEQYF.

J is TRBJ1-3 and V is TRBV6-5; D possibly corresponds to TRBD1 (5 bases). V lost 6 bases and J lost 0, with 12 bases in between. CDR1 MNHEY and CDR2 SVGAGI come from the germline V gene. CDR3 size: 15 residues. This chain's CDR3 is CASSSRGLSGNTIYF. The DNA for the CDR3 is TGTGCCAGCAGCTCCCGGGGCCTCTCTGGAAACACCATATATTTT.

The chain employs TRBV7-2 and TRBJ2-3; 12 bases map to TRBD2. Germline CDR1 reads SGHTA; CDR2 reads FQGNSA. Trimming removed 4 bases from V and 8 bases from J; junction bases left unmatched: 13. The CDR3 spans 17 residues. Here the CDR3 DNA reads TGTGCCAGCAGCTCCCTGACTAGCGGGAGCCCATACGGTACGCAGTATTTT. Translated, it gives CASSSLTSGSPYGTQYF. The entire variable domain, with the rest obtained from reference TRBV7-2 and TRBJ2-3, is as follows: GAGVSQSPSNKVTEKGKDVELRCDPISGHTALYWYRQSLGQGLEFLIYFQGNSAPDKSGLPSDRFSAERTGGSVSTLTIQRTQQEDSAVYLCASSSLTSGSPYGTQYFGPGTRLTVL.

This chain links TRBV5-5 with TRBJ1-2; D is perhaps TRBD1 (5 bases). Germline-derived CDR1 and CDR2 are SGHKS and YYEKEE (reference sequence). This CDR3 is 13 amino acids long. Trimming cost V 4 bases and J 7 bases, with 14 bases left between them. CDR3 bases: TGTGCCAGCAGCAGGGCAGGGTTTCCTGGCTACACCTTC. Translated, it gives CASSRAGFPGYTF.

The chain has TRBV9 and TRBJ1-1; D ambiguous. Germline values: CDR1 SGDLS, CDR2 YYNGEE. V dropped 4 bases and J dropped 1 base, with 11 bases sitting between them. The CDR3 extends over 14 amino acids. CDR3 residues: CASSQAPWNTEAFF. The CDR3 region has the DNA TGTGCCAGCAGCCAGGCCCCCTGGAACACTGAAGCTTTCTTT.

This clone turned up a few times. The chain employs TRBV18 and TRBJ2-3; D is perhaps TRBD1 or TRBD2 (5 bases each). The CDR3 length is 14 residues. The germline CDR1 and CDR2 sequences are KGHSH and LQKENI. Trimming shortened V by 1 base and J by 6 bases, and 11 bases separated the two germline ends. The CDR3 reads CASSPRDPADTQYF. CDR3 sequence (DNA): TGTGCCAGCTCACCACGGGACCCAGCGGATACGCAGTATTTT.

This clone came up a few times. The chain recombines TRBV15 with TRBJ1-1; possible D gene TRBD1, 5 bases. From germline, CDR1 is LNHNV and CDR2 YYDKDF (reference sequence). The CDR3 totals 12 residues. The ends were cut back, 8 bases at V and 5 bases at J, with 12 bases in the middle. CDR3 in amino acids: CATAPQGTEAFF. The CDR3 DNA follows: TGTGCCACCGCCCCCCAGGGAACTGAAGCTTTCTTT. Together with reference TRBV15 and TRBJ1-1, the CDR3 gives the full variable domain: DAMVIQNPRYQVTQFGKPVTLSCSQTLNHNVMYWYQQKSSQAPKLLFHYYDKDFNNEADTPDNFQSRRPNTSFCFLDIRSPGLGDTAMYLCATAPQGTEAFFGQGTRLTVV.

The chain joins TRBV7-9 to TRBJ1-2, with 7 bases identical to TRBD1. V shed 3 bases, J shed 4 bases, and the junction held 8 bases outside the gene matches. The germline CDR1 and CDR2 sequences are SEHNR and FQNEAQ (reference sequence). CDR3 length: 15 residues. In DNA, the CDR3 is TGTGCCAGCAGCTTTAGTTTACAGGGGAGCTATGGCTACACCTTC. Translating it yields CASSFSLQGSYGYTF.

This clone was counted once. This chain connects TRBV11-1 to TRBJ2-5; no definite D call. With 6 bases removed from V and 1 base from J, the gap between germline ends came to 9 bases. This CDR3 contains 13 residues. The germline gives CDR1 SGHAT, CDR2 FQDESV (reference sequence). The CDR3 DNA reads as TGTGCCAGCAGTTCCTGGATCCAAGAGACCCAGTACTTC. Residues: CASSSWIQETQYF.

This clone was seen more than once but under ten times. CDR3 sequence: CASRLGTQDTDTQYF. The CDR3 DNA reads TGCGCCAGCAGGCTTGGAACGCAGGACACAGATACGCAGTATTTT. This chain uses TRBV5-1 with TRBJ2-3; D remains unclear. V was pared by 5 bases and J by 2 bases, with 15 bases between. The germline gives CDR1 SGHRS, CDR2 YFSETQ. This CDR3 contains 15 residues.

V gene TRBV10-3 combines with J gene TRBJ2-5, with 8 bases fitting TRBD2. The CDR3 runs to 14 residues. The trim removed 8 bases at V and 5 bases at J, leaving 10 bases unmatched. Germline V gene sequence: CDR1 ENHRY, CDR2 SYGVKD. CDR3 sequence: CAIAGGGIWETQYF. In DNA form, the CDR3 reads TGTGCCATCGCAGGCGGGGGGATATGGGAGACCCAGTACTTC.

The V call is TRBV7-9, the J call TRBJ2-7, with D perhaps TRBD1 (6 bases). The length of the CDR3 is 15 residues. CDR1 is SEHNR, CDR2 FQNEAQ, per germline (reference sequence). V lost 4 bases and J lost 9, with 22 bases in between. The CDR3 reads CASSSPGVTGRAQYF. The CDR3 DNA is TGTGCCAGCAGCTCCCCCGGTGTGACAGGCAGGGCGCAGTACTTC.

In this sample, this clone turned up a few times. This chain links TRBV7-3 with TRBJ2-3, with D perhaps matching TRBD2 (5 bases). The germline V gene has CDR1 SGHTA and CDR2 FQGTGA. The CDR3 length is 15 residues. V dropped 0 bases and J dropped 2 bases, with 9 bases sitting between them. This chain's CDR3 is CASSLTGLITDTQYF. The DNA of the CDR3 is TGTGCCAGCAGCTTAACCGGACTTATCACAGATACGCAGTATTTT.

The gene calls are TRBV28 and TRBJ1-4, with D possibly TRBD1 on 5 matching bases. The germline CDR1 and CDR2 sequences are MDHEN and SYDVKM. V was clipped by 11 bases and J by 5 bases, with 15 bases between them. This CDR3 region has 13 residues. CDR3 region: CAAGKGLNEKLFF. The CDR3 DNA reads as TGTGCCGCCGGGAAGGGACTGAATGAAAAACTGTTTTTT.

This chain uses TRBV5-1 with TRBJ2-7; 9 positions match TRBD2. The CDR3 has 17 amino acids. Germline V gene sequence: CDR1 SGHRS, CDR2 YFSETQ. After removal of 0 bases from V and 3 bases from J, the junction contained 10 bases not matched to a gene. CDR3 residues: CASSLGAGGPGNYEQYF. CDR3 DNA: TGCGCCAGCAGCTTGGGTGCGGGAGGGCCGGGGAACTACGAGCAGTACTTC.

The rearrangement links TRBV4-3 to TRBJ2-1, with 7 positions matching TRBD2. Germline V lookup: CDR1 LGHNA, CDR2 YSLEER. V gave up 0 bases and J gave up 3 bases; unmatched junction bases: 8. This CDR3 spans 17 amino acids. CDR3 amino acids: CASSQDDGGRGYNEQFF. In DNA, the CDR3 is TGCGCCAGCAGCCAAGATGATGGCGGGAGAGGCTACAATGAGCAGTTCTTC.

The chain recombines TRBV6-5 with TRBJ2-2; no reliable D call. Germline CDR1 reads MNHEY; CDR2 reads SVGAGI. Trimming pared 2 bases from V and 2 bases from J, leaving 9 bases between. This CDR3 spans 15 amino acids. The CDR3 protein is CASSYGSPNTGELFF. CDR3 coding DNA: TGTGCCAGCAGTTACGGTTCTCCCAACACCGGGGAGCTGTTTTTT.

This clone came up a few times. V and J are TRBV9 and TRBJ2-7, with 12 bases that match TRBD1. There are 14 residues in the CDR3. Germline V gene sequence: CDR1 SGDLS, CDR2 YYNGEE. V lost 3 bases to trimming and J lost 5 bases; unmatched junction nucleotides: 3. For the CDR3, the DNA is TGTGCCAGCAGCGAGGGGACAGGGGGCCACGAGCAGTACTTC. Protein sequence: CASSEGTGGHEQYF.